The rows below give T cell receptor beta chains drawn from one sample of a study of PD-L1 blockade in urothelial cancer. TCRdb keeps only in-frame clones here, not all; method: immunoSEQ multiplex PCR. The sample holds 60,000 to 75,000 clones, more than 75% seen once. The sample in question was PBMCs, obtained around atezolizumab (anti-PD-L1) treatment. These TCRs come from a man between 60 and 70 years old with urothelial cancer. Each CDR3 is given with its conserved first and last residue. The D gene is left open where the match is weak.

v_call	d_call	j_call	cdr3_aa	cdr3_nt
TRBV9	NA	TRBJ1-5	CASSVGGENQPQHF	TGTGCCAGCAGCGTAGGGGGCGAAAATCAGCCCCAGCATTTT
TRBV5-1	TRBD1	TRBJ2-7	CASSPRDRTYEQYF	TGCGCCAGCAGCCCTCGGGACAGAACCTACGAGCAGTACTTC
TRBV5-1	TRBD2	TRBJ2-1	CASSLPGLRIYNEQFF	TGCGCCAGCAGCTTACCGGGACTACGGATCTACAATGAGCAGTTCTTC
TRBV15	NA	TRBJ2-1	CATSRDQAPNEQFF	TGTGCCACCAGCAGAGATCAAGCGCCCAATGAGCAGTTCTTC
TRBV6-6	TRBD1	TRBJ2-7	CASSRDRGYEQYF	TGTGCCAGCAGCCGGGACAGGGGCTACGAGCAGTACTTC
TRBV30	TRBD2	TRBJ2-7	CAWSFLRTSHEQYF	TGTGCCTGGAGTTTTCTACGGACTAGCCACGAGCAGTACTTC
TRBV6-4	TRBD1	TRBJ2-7	CASRTSGTGGSYEQYF	TGTGCCAGCAGAACATCCGGGACAGGGGGATCATACGAGCAGTACTTC
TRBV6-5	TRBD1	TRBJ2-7	CASSRTGESYEQYF	TGTGCCAGCAGCCGGACAGGCGAATCCTACGAGCAGTACTTC
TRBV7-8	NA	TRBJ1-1	CASSSQGIMNTEAFF	TGTGCCAGCAGCTCCCAGGGCATTATGAACACTGAAGCTTTCTTT
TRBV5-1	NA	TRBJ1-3	CASSLAERGNTIYF	TGCGCCAGCAGCTTGGCAGAGCGCGGAAACACCATATATTTT
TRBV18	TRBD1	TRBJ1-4	CASSPSGQPNEKLFF	TGTGCCAGCTCACCGTCGGGACAGCCAAATGAAAAACTGTTTTTT
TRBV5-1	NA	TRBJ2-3	CASRPHGGGTDTQYF	TGCGCCAGCAGACCGCATGGAGGGGGCACAGATACGCAGTATTTT
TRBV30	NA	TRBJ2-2	CAWQGFRTGELFF	TGTGCCTGGCAGGGATTTCGCACCGGGGAGCTGTTTTTT
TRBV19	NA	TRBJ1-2	CASSERENYGYTF	TGTGCCAGTAGTGAGAGGGAGAACTATGGCTACACCTTC
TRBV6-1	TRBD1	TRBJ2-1	CASSETRTGPYNEQFF	TGTGCCAGCAGTGAAACGAGGACAGGGCCCTACAATGAGCAGTTCTTC
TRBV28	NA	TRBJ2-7	CASRPTGLPPYEQYF	TGTGCCAGCAGACCGACAGGTTTGCCCCCTTACGAGCAGTACTTC
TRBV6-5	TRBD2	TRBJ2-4	CASRTGGKNIQYF	TGTGCCAGCAGGACGGGGGGCAAAAACATTCAGTACTTC
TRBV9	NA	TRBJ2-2	CASSVVGSGGELFF	TGTGCCAGCAGCGTGGTTGGTTCCGGCGGGGAGCTGTTTTTT
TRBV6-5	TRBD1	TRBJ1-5	CASSRTGGFDQPQHF	TGTGCCAGCAGCCGGACAGGGGGCTTCGATCAGCCCCAGCATTTT
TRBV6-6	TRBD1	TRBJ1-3	CASSHTGTGSGNTIYF	TGTGCCAGCAGCCATACAGGGACAGGCTCTGGAAACACCATATATTTT
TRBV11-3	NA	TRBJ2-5	CASRGWLQETQYF	TGTGCCAGCAGGGGCTGGTTGCAAGAGACCCAGTACTTC
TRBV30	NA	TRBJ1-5	CAWSGRADQPQHF	TGTGCCTGGAGTGGCAGGGCAGATCAGCCCCAGCATTTT
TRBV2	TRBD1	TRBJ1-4	CASKDRDRGLEKLFF	TGTGCCAGCAAAGACCGGGACAGGGGGCTTGAAAAACTGTTTTTT
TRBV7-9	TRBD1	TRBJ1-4	CASSLAGQHNEKLFF	TGTGCCAGCAGCTTAGCGGGACAGCATAATGAAAAACTGTTTTTT
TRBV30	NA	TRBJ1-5	CAWSVGQSNQPQHF	TGTGCCTGGAGTGTTGGTCAGAGCAATCAGCCCCAGCATTTT
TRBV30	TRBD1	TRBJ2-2	CAWTTGAIANTGELFF	TGTGCCTGGACCACAGGGGCGATCGCGAACACCGGGGAGCTGTTTTTT
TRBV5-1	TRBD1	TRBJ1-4	CASSKIGTGNEKLFF	TGCGCCAGCAGCAAGATCGGGACAGGGAACGAAAAACTGTTTTTT
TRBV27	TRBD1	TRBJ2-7	CARRETGGHEQYF	TGTGCCAGACGGGAAACAGGGGGCCACGAGCAGTACTTC